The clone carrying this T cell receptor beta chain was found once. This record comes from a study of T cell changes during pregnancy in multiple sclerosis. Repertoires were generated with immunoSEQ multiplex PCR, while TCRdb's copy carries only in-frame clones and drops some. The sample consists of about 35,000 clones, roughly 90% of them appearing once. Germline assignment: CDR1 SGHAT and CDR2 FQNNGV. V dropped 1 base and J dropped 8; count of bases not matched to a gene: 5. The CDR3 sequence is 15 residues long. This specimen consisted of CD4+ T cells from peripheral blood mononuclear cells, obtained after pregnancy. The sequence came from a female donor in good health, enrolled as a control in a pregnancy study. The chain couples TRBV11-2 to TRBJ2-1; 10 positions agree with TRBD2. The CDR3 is CASSLGSGREHEQFF. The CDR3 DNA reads TGTGCCAGCAGCTTAGGAAGCGGGAGGGAACATGAGCAGTTCTTC.